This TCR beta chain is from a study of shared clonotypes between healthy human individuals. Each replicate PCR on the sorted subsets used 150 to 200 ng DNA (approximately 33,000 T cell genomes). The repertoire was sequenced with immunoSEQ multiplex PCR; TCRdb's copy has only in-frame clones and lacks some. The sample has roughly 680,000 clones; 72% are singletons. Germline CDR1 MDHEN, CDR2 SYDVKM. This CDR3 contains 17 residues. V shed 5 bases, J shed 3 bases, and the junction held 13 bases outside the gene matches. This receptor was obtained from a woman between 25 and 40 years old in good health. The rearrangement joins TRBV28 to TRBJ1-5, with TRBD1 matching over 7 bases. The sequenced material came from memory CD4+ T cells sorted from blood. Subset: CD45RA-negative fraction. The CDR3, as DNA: TGTGCCAGCAGTCCAAACAGGGGTGGTACAGACAATCAGCCCCAGCATTTT. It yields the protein CASSPNRGGTDNQPQHF.